Below are 2 T cell receptor beta chains sequenced from a single sample in a study of cytomegalovirus exposure and HLA in healthy donors. Primers included in the PCR were 60 Vbeta and 13 Jbeta primers. Clones were sequenced by immunoSEQ multiplex PCR, and TCRdb holds only the in-frame ones, with some missing. The sample has under 200,000 clones, roughly 84% seen once. Sequenced input: PBMCs. These receptors were collected from a boy aged 5-17 years in good health and CMV-seronegative.

The genes are TRBV9 and TRBJ2-1, with TRBD2 identical over 7 bases. Germline V gives CDR1 SGDLS, CDR2 YYNGEE. The V and J ends lost 4 bases and 3 bases, in that order; junction bases with no gene match: 1. CDR3 length equals 13 residues. The CDR3 region is CASSREVYNEQFF. CDR3 in DNA: TGTGCCAGCAGCCGGGAGGTCTACAATGAGCAGTTCTTC.

The V gene is TRBV5-1, the J gene TRBJ2-1; tentatively, D is TRBD1 (5 bases). V lost 0 bases and J lost 10, with 14 bases in between. Germline V lookup: CDR1 SGHRS, CDR2 YFSETQ. This CDR3 region has 14 residues. CDR3 sequence: CASSLGGPREEQFF. The CDR3 DNA reads TGCGCCAGCAGCTTGGGGGGCCCAAGGGAAGAGCAGTTCTTC.